What follows are 27 T cell receptor beta chains derived from one specimen sequenced in a study of CD8+CD57+ T cells in acquired aplastic anemia. Genomic DNA provided the template from which TCR beta VDJ and CDR3 profiles were obtained. One entry per CDR3 protein results from TCRdb running MiXCR on the reads. The sample contains about 150,000 distinct CDR3 sequences, about 50% of which appear only once. All sequencing subjects had displayed CD8+CD57+ cell expansion on flow cytometry. The material sequenced was sorted CD4+, CD8+, or CD8+CD57+ T cells (not recorded which) from PBMCs. These receptors were obtained from a human donor with aplastic anemia.

V is TRBV10-3 and J is TRBJ1-1, with TRBD1 matching over 7 bases. The germline CDR1 and CDR2 sequences are ENHRY and SYGVKD. The V gene end was trimmed by 2 bases and the J gene end by 0 bases; junction bases not matched to a gene: 3. The CDR3 totals 15 residues. Here the CDR3 DNA reads TGTGCCATCAGTGAGCGGGGGACAGTGAACACTGAAGCTTTCTTT. This encodes CAISERGTVNTEAFF.

The table lists this clonotype with many counts. CDR3 sequence: CASRNEGEKLFF. In nucleotides, the CDR3 is TGTGCCAGTAGGAATGAGGGGGAAAAACTGTTTTTT. The chain couples TRBV19 to TRBJ1-4; possibly TRBD1 for D (5 bases). The CDR3 has 12 residues. Germline-derived CDR1 and CDR2 are LNHDA and SQIVND (reference sequence). V was shortened by 6 bases and J by 8 bases, with 10 bases between the two germline ends.

This clonotype was picked up many times. The chain links TRBV12-5 to TRBJ2-7; 9 bases match TRBD1. Looked up from germline, CDR1 is LGHNT and CDR2 is FRNRAP. After removal of 9 bases from V and 3 bases from J, the junction contained 9 bases not matched to a gene. The CDR3 runs to 14 residues. CDR3 coding DNA: TGTGCTAGCAGTGCCGGGACAGGGTTCTACGAGCAGTACTTC. It is translated as CASSAGTGFYEQYF.

The table lists this clonotype with many counts. J is TRBJ1-1 and V is TRBV19; possibly TRBD1 for D (6 bases). Between the trimmed V and J ends, which lost 3 bases and 1 base, there was a span of 12 bases. The CDR3 is 15 amino acids. The germline gives CDR1 LNHDA, CDR2 SQIVND (reference sequence). The CDR3 DNA is TGTGCCAGTAGTATCTCACAGGGACCGAACACTGAAGCTTTCTTT. Its protein product is CASSISQGPNTEAFF.

The gene calls are TRBV7-3 and TRBJ2-3, with D unclear. The CDR3 length is 13 residues. Germline CDR1 reads SGHTA; CDR2 reads FQGTGA. Trimming shortened V by 5 bases and J by 0 bases, and 6 bases separated the two germline ends. CDR3 nucleotide sequence: TGTGCCAGCAGCGAACACAGCACAGATACGCAGTATTTT. This gives the protein CASSEHSTDTQYF.

The chain is built from TRBV19 and TRBJ1-3; no clear D. CDR3 length equals 14 residues. Germline V CDR1 and CDR2: LNHDA, SQIVND (reference sequence). V shed 1 base and J shed 8 bases, with 12 bases lying between them. CDR3: CASSIVGGPDTIYF. The CDR3 DNA sequence: TGTGCCAGTAGTATAGTAGGAGGACCGGACACCATATATTTT.

This clonotype was seen repeatedly, ten times or more. The chain is built from TRBV6-5 and TRBJ1-1, with D possibly matching TRBD1 (6 bases). Trimming shortened V by 4 bases and J by 1 base, and 16 bases separated the two germline ends. CDR1 MNHEY and CDR2 SVGAGI come from the germline V gene. The CDR3 consists of 16 residues. CDR3 sequence (DNA): TGTGCCAGCAGTTTAACCCGCAGGGGCGAGAACACTGAAGCTTTCTTT. Encoded protein: CASSLTRRGENTEAFF.

Comments on this clonotype: One end of the junction is discordant with germline, which a read error may explain. J is TRBJ2-1 and V is TRBV4-1; 9 nucleotides line up with TRBD1. This CDR3 comprises 15 residues. The germline gives CDR1 MGHRA, CDR2 YSYEKL. CDR3 nucleotide sequence: TGCACCAGCAGCCTTATACAGGGGGCGTCGGATGAGCAGTTCTTC. Its translation is CTSSLIQGASDEQFF.

J is TRBJ1-1 and V is TRBV2; D possibly corresponds to TRBD1 (6 bases). CDR3 size: 13 residues. In germline, CDR1 is SNHLY, CDR2 FYNNEI. Trimming pared 6 bases from V and 4 bases from J, leaving 12 bases between. The CDR3 DNA sequence: TGTGCCAGCAGAGACAGGACCCCCACTGAAGCTTTCTTT. Translating it yields CASRDRTPTEAFF. The variable domain in full, with the rest retrieved from reference TRBV2 and TRBJ1-1, is EPEVTQTPSHQVTQMGQEVILRCVPISNHLYFYWYRQILGQKVEFLVSFYNNEISEKSEIFDDQFSVERPDGSNFTLKIRSTKLEDSAMYFCASRDRTPTEAFFGQGTRLTVV.

This clonotype was counted at least ten times. The chain carries TRBV4-3 and TRBJ1-4; 8 bases match TRBD1. From germline, CDR1 is LGHNA and CDR2 YSLEER. With 1 base clipped from V and 8 bases from J, the junction kept 12 bases outside the gene matches. The CDR3 spans 17 residues. Here the CDR3 reads CASSQVGAGTGLEKLFF. CDR3 bases: TGCGCCAGCAGCCAAGTAGGCGCCGGGACAGGTCTGGAAAAACTGTTTTTT.

There are many counts of this clonotype. The V gene is TRBV20-1, the J gene TRBJ1-1, with D possibly being TRBD1 (5 bases). Germline CDR1 reads DFQATT; CDR2 reads SNEGSKA (reference sequence). The ends were cut back, 6 bases at V and 7 bases at J, with 18 bases in the middle. The CDR3 consists of 13 residues. CDR3 residues: CSAPGREMSEAFF. The CDR3 DNA is TGCAGTGCCCCGGGACGGGAGATGAGTGAAGCTTTCTTT.

This chain joins TRBV24-1 and TRBJ2-3; tentatively, D is TRBD2 (5 bases). The V end was cut by 2 bases, the J end by 6 bases, with 14 bases between. This CDR3 has 15 residues. CDR1 and CDR2 from the germline V gene are KGHDR and SFDVKD. CDR3 sequence reads: CATSDSLGVGDTQYF. CDR3 sequence (DNA): TGTGCCACCAGTGATTCCCTGGGAGTGGGGGATACGCAGTATTTT.

The rearrangement links TRBV6-1 to TRBJ2-1; maybe TRBD2 (7 bases). CDR1 is MNHNS, CDR2 SASEGT, per germline. The germline V and J ends were trimmed by 6 bases and 2 bases, with 17 bases remaining between them. The CDR3 loop spans 16 amino acids. In nucleotides, the CDR3 is TGTGCCAGCAGCCACGAGGGGGGGGTCCCCTACAATGAGCAGTTCTTC. It yields the protein CASSHEGGVPYNEQFF.

This clonotype was observed at least ten times. The V call is TRBV5-6, the J call TRBJ2-1, with D possibly matching TRBD1 (6 bases). The CDR3 is made up of 14 amino acids. The ends were cut back, 4 bases at V and 7 bases at J, with 15 bases in the middle. The germline V gene encodes CDR1 SGHDT and CDR2 YYEEEE. CDR3 sequence (DNA): TGTGCCAGCAGCAAGGCAGGGGTCGAGAATGAGCAGTTCTTC. Translating it yields CASSKAGVENEQFF.

There are many counts of this clonotype. The CDR3 nucleotides are TGTGCCAGCAGCCCGCCGAACAGGGGGCTTTACGAGCAGTACTTC. Encoded protein: CASSPPNRGLYEQYF. The chain links TRBV3-1 to TRBJ2-7, with TRBD1 identical over 9 bases. Germline CDR1 and CDR2: LGHDT and YNNKEL (reference sequence). Trimming took 4 bases from V and 4 from J; bases not matched to a gene: 8. The CDR3 runs to 15 residues.

The V call is TRBV11-1, the J call TRBJ2-2; no clear D. V was clipped by 1 base and J by 3 bases, with 12 bases between them. CDR3 length: 16 amino acids. Germline V gene lookup returns CDR1 SGHAT and CDR2 FQDESV (reference sequence). The CDR3 loop reads CASSLGRRVDTGELFF. For the CDR3, the DNA is TGTGCCAGCAGCTTAGGCAGGAGAGTAGACACCGGGGAGCTGTTTTTT.

This chain uses TRBV15 with TRBJ1-6, with D perhaps TRBD1 (6 bases). CDR3 size: 17 residues. Germline V CDR1 and CDR2: LNHNV, YYDKDF (reference sequence). V was cut by 0 bases and J by 8 bases, with 17 bases left in between. CDR3 residues: CATSRDQTGLGDSPLHF. CDR3 sequence (DNA): TGTGCCACCAGCAGAGATCAAACAGGGTTGGGCGATTCACCCCTCCACTTT.

This chain connects TRBV7-2 to TRBJ2-5; D might be TRBD2 (5 bases). The ends were cut back, 1 base at V and 2 bases at J, with 8 bases in the middle. From germline, CDR1 is SGHTA and CDR2 FQGNSA. The CDR3 extends over 14 amino acids. The DNA for the CDR3 is TGTGCCAGCAGCTTAGTAGCGCGACAAGAGACCCAGTACTTC. It specifies CASSLVARQETQYF.

The genes are TRBV29-1 and TRBJ2-7, with TRBD1 as a possible D gene (5 bases). Germline values: CDR1 SQVTM, CDR2 ANQGSEA. V was cut by 4 bases and J by 4 bases, with 8 bases left in between. This CDR3 region has 11 residues. CDR3 loop: CSVGQLYEQYF. Written as DNA, the CDR3 is TGCAGCGTTGGACAGTTATACGAGCAGTACTTC.

A word on this clonotype: Relative to the germline gene, one junction end is altered; a read error may explain this. V and J are TRBV7-3 and TRBJ2-2; D might be TRBD2 (6 bases). Germline V gene data show CDR1 as SGHTA and CDR2 as FQGTGA. The CDR3 is 13 amino acids. The CDR3 nucleotides are TGTGCCAGCAGCTCGGACTATACCGGGGAGCTGTCTTTT. Amino acid sequence: CASSSDYTGELSF.

This clonotype was recorded once. The chain couples TRBV11-2 to TRBJ2-1, with 13 bases fitting TRBD2. With the DNA end fitting TRBJ2-7 better, the J assignment may be wrong. Germline CDR1 is SGHAT and CDR2 is FQNNGV. The CDR3 is 15 residues long. CDR3 amino acids: CASSFGTSGTGEQYF. CDR3 coding DNA: TGTGCCAGCAGCTTTGGGACTAGCGGGACGGGGGAGCAGTACTTC.

The genes are TRBV19 and TRBJ1-5, with 8 bases fitting TRBD1. This CDR3 contains 15 residues. The trim removed 5 bases at V and 0 bases at J, leaving 3 bases unmatched. Per germline, CDR1 LNHDA and CDR2 SQIVND (reference sequence). The DNA for the CDR3 is TGTGCCAGTAGTGTCGGACAGGGTAGCAATCAGCCCCAGCATTTT. This gives the protein CASSVGQGSNQPQHF.

The CDR3 DNA follows: TGTGCCAGCACCGAGATGGGGGTAACTTCACCCCTCCACTTT. Translated: CASTEMGVTSPLHF. The genes are TRBV2 and TRBJ1-6, with a weak D call TRBD1 (5 bases). With 7 bases removed from V and 9 bases from J, the gap between germline ends came to 16 bases. CDR1 SNHLY and CDR2 FYNNEI come from the germline V gene. The length of the CDR3 is 14 residues.

This clonotype was observed at least ten times. CDR3 loop: CASRGLVERAFF. The CDR3 coding sequence is TGTGCCAGCAGGGGACTAGTTGAGAGGGCATTCTTC. The gene calls are TRBV3-1 and TRBJ2-1, with TRBD2 matching over 8 bases. In germline, CDR1 is LGHDT, CDR2 YNNKEL (reference sequence). The CDR3 covers 12 residues. V trimming: 6 bases; J trimming: 16 bases; junction bases outside the gene matches: 11.

The table lists this clonotype with a few counts. V and J are TRBV10-1 and TRBJ1-1, with TRBD1 matching over 7 bases. The germline CDR1 and CDR2 sequences are WNHNN and SYGVQD (reference sequence). The CDR3 runs 16 residues. V was clipped by 2 bases and J by 5 bases; unmatched bases: 11. CDR3 sequence: CASSEDRVKWRTEAFF. As DNA, the CDR3 is TGCGCCAGCAGTGAGGACAGGGTCAAGTGGAGGACTGAAGCTTTCTTT.

V and J are TRBV24-1 and TRBJ2-7; D is possibly TRBD1 or TRBD2 (5 bases each). Germline lookup yields CDR1 KGHDR and CDR2 SFDVKD. The V gene lost 9 bases and the J gene lost 3 bases, with 11 bases spanning the gap. CDR3 length: 12 residues. CDR3 nucleotides: TGTGCCACCGGGACCGCCGACTACGAGCAGTACTTC. Encoded protein: CATGTADYEQYF.

V usage is TRBV2 and J usage is TRBJ2-5; weak D call: TRBD1 (6 bases). The V end was cut by 7 bases, the J end by 1 base, with 16 bases between. This CDR3 spans 15 amino acids. The germline V gene has CDR1 SNHLY and CDR2 FYNNEI. The CDR3 region is CASTMDRGGQETQYF. CDR3 sequence (DNA): TGTGCCAGCACTATGGACAGAGGGGGCCAAGAGACCCAGTACTTC.